The 21 T cell receptor beta chains given below trace back to one sample, sequenced in a study of blood T cell repertoires in COVID-19. Produced via immunoSEQ multiplex PCR; TCRdb's table is partial and in-frame only. The repertoire has 130,000 to 150,000 clones, more than 70% of them found once; the top ten carry about 2.5%. Sequencing was carried out using peripheral blood. The origin of the receptors is a human donor in a cohort sampled during active COVID-19.

The rearrangement joins TRBV19 to TRBJ1-4; 8 nucleotides agree with TRBD1. The CDR3 has 14 amino acids. Per germline, CDR1 LNHDA and CDR2 SQIVND (reference sequence). J was trimmed by 4 bases and V by 9 bases; bases with no gene match: 7. CDR3: CASHSTGDNEKLFF. The CDR3 DNA reads as TGTGCCAGCCACTCGACAGGGGATAATGAAAAACTGTTTTTT.

The chain recombines TRBV5-1 with TRBJ2-5; 10 bases agree with TRBD1. V shed 5 bases and J 5 bases; nucleotides not matched to a gene: 12. The CDR3 is 16 amino acids. Germline CDR1 reads SGHRS; CDR2 reads YFSETQ. CDR3 nucleotide sequence: TGCGCCAGCAGATCTACCGGGACAGGGGCCGAGGAGACCCAGTACTTC. Protein sequence: CASRSTGTGAEETQYF.

The J gene is TRBJ1-5, the V gene TRBV28; the match to TRBD1 covers 8 bases. CDR1 MDHEN and CDR2 SYDVKM come from the germline V gene. The CDR3 is 15 residues long. Unmatched junction bases numbered 4, after V lost 3 bases and J lost 3 bases. The CDR3 nucleotides read TGTGCCAGCAGTTTCCAGGGGGCCTTCAATCAGCCCCAGCATTTT. Its translation: CASSFQGAFNQPQHF.

The chain joins TRBV7-2 to TRBJ2-3; 8 bases align to TRBD1. Trimming took 3 bases from V and 2 from J; bases not matched to a gene: 13. The CDR3 extends over 18 amino acids. The germline gives CDR1 SGHTA, CDR2 FQGNSA. The CDR3: CASSFGRQGPRLTDTQYF. DNA for the CDR3: TGTGCCAGCAGCTTCGGAAGACAGGGGCCAAGACTCACAGATACGCAGTATTTT.

The chain links TRBV3-1 (or the pseudogene TRBV3-2) to TRBJ2-7; 9 bases align to TRBD2. This CDR3 spans 15 amino acids. V lost 4 bases to trimming and J lost 2 bases; unmatched junction nucleotides: 6. Germline V gene data show CDR1 as LGHDT and CDR2 as YNNKEL (reference sequence). CDR3 coding DNA: TGTGCCAGCAGCCTCTCTAGCGGGGAAACCTACGAGCAGTACTTC. Encoded protein: CASSLSSGETYEQYF.

The chain recombines TRBV30 with TRBJ1-1; TRBD1 is a possible D gene (6 bases). The CDR3 is 14 amino acids. Germline CDR1 reads GTSNPN; CDR2 reads SVGIG (reference sequence). The ends were cut back, 4 bases at V and 0 bases at J, with 12 bases in the middle. This CDR3 is CAWNAGQMNTEAFF. The CDR3, as DNA: TGTGCCTGGAACGCCGGACAGATGAACACTGAAGCTTTCTTT.

This chain links TRBV7-2 with TRBJ1-1; a weak D match, TRBD1 (5 bases). Per the germline V gene, CDR1 is SGHTA and CDR2 is FQGNSA. V was cut by 2 bases and J by 1 base, with 8 bases left in between. The CDR3 spans 14 residues. The CDR3 protein is CASSLSGQNTEAFF. In DNA, the CDR3 is TGTGCCAGCAGCTTATCTGGACAGAACACTGAAGCTTTCTTT.

This chain connects TRBV4-2 to TRBJ1-3; 9 positions match TRBD1. From germline, CDR1 is LGHNA and CDR2 YNFKEQ. V lost 1 base and J lost 4; bases outside the gene matches: 8. The CDR3 length is 17 residues. CDR3 residues: CASSQALDRGDGNTIYF. CDR3 DNA sequence: TGTGCCAGCAGCCAAGCCTTAGACAGGGGGGACGGAAACACCATATATTTT.

The genes are TRBV7-6 and TRBJ2-3, with D unclear. Germline CDR1 and CDR2: SGHVS and FNYEAQ. V shed 6 bases and J shed 6 bases, with 16 bases lying between them. The CDR3 contains 14 residues. CDR3 nucleotide sequence: TGTGCCAGCAGACGAGCCGTGAGCGAGGATACGCAGTATTTT. It is translated as CASRRAVSEDTQYF.

J is TRBJ1-5 and V is TRBV18; the D is unclear. Germline V gene data show CDR1 as KGHSH and CDR2 as LQKENI. Trimming removed 4 bases from V and 2 bases from J, with 15 bases in between. The CDR3 has 16 residues. The CDR3 DNA is TGTGCCAGCTCACTCCAGGCGATAGGCGGCAATCAGCCCCAGCATTTT. This sequence encodes CASSLQAIGGNQPQHF.

V and J are TRBV6-6 and TRBJ2-5; 11 bases agree with TRBD2. CDR3 length equals 15 residues. Germline CDR1 reads MNHNY; CDR2 reads SVGAGI (reference sequence). The V gene end was trimmed by 0 bases and the J gene end by 8 bases; junction bases not matched to a gene: 5. The CDR3 nucleotides read TGTGCCAGCAGTTACTCTGGACTAGCGGGTCAAACCCAGTACTTC. This encodes CASSYSGLAGQTQYF.

The V call is TRBV18, the J call TRBJ2-5, with D possibly TRBD1 on 5 matching bases. This CDR3 region has 12 residues. From germline, CDR1 is KGHSH and CDR2 LQKENI. V was shortened by 2 bases and J by 4 bases, with 5 bases between the two germline ends. The chain's CDR3 is CASSPGAETQYF. The CDR3 DNA follows: TGTGCCAGCTCACCAGGGGCAGAGACCCAGTACTTC.

The chain uses TRBV7-9 and TRBJ1-2, with D possibly being TRBD1 (5 bases). Germline V gene sequence: CDR1 SEHNR, CDR2 FQNEAQ (reference sequence). The CDR3 has 13 amino acids. Between the trimmed V and J ends, which lost 3 bases and 3 bases, there was a span of 8 bases. CDR3 sequence reads: CASSLRDYYGYTF. CDR3 DNA sequence: TGTGCCAGCAGCTTGCGGGACTACTATGGCTACACCTTC.

This clone came up a few times. The chain has TRBV28 and TRBJ2-7, with D possibly being TRBD2 (5 bases). The CDR3 spans 12 residues. V lost 4 bases and J 7 bases, leaving 11 bases between the germline ends. Germline V gene sequence: CDR1 MDHEN, CDR2 SYDVKM. CDR3 DNA: TGTGCCAGCAGTTCCCCCCCGGGAGAGCAGTACTTC. As protein: CASSSPPGEQYF.

This chain uses TRBV6-5 with TRBJ1-2, with D uncertain. The ends were cut back, 5 bases at V and 5 bases at J, with 9 bases in the middle. This CDR3 contains 12 residues. Germline lookup yields CDR1 MNHEY and CDR2 SVGAGI. CDR3 in amino acids: CASSLAGYGYTF. The CDR3 nucleotides are TGTGCCAGCAGTCTCGCAGGTTATGGCTACACCTTC.

The chain couples TRBV9 to TRBJ2-7, with TRBD1 matching 9 bases. The CDR3 is made up of 14 amino acids. After removal of 3 bases from V and 2 bases from J, the junction contained 3 bases not matched to a gene. Germline V lookup: CDR1 SGDLS, CDR2 YYNGEE. CDR3 region: CASSAGTGPYEQYF. CDR3 DNA sequence: TGTGCCAGCAGCGCCGGGACAGGGCCCTACGAGCAGTACTTC.

The chain couples TRBV5-8 to TRBJ2-7, with a tentative D call TRBD2 (6 bases). V lost 0 bases, J lost 4 bases, and 17 bases lay in between. Germline V CDR1 and CDR2: SGHTS, YDEGEE. The CDR3 covers 16 residues. CDR3 loop: CASSLGLSGEVYEQYF. DNA for the CDR3: TGTGCCAGCAGCTTGGGTTTGTCGGGGGAAGTGTACGAGCAGTACTTC. Full variable domain (outside the CDR3, taken from reference TRBV5-8 and TRBJ2-7): EAGVTQSPTHLIKTRGQQATLRCSPISGHTSVYWYQQALGLGLQFLLWYDEGEERNRGNFPPRFSGRQFPNYSSELNVNALELEDSALYLCASSLGLSGEVYEQYFGPGTRLTVT.

This chain links TRBV12-1 with TRBJ2-2; no DNA check was done on the table's D call, TRBD1. TRBV12-1 is shown as a pseudogene. The CDR3 is 16 amino acids. The CDR3: CASSSWTGGCTGELFF. CDR3 bases: TGTGCCAGCAGCTCCTGGACAGGGGGCTGCACCGGGGAGCTGTTTTTT.

The CDR3 region has the DNA TGTGCCAGCAGCCCAGACAGGGCCTATAATTCACCCCTCCACTTT. It translates to CASSPDRAYNSPLHF. The V call is TRBV6-5, the J call TRBJ1-6; TRBD1 matches at 7 bases. The junction had 4 bases not matched to a gene; V was cut back by 6 bases and J by 2 bases. The CDR3 has 15 residues. The germline gives CDR1 MNHEY, CDR2 SVGAGI.

V is TRBV10-3 and J is TRBJ2-1, with 9 bases matching TRBD2. Trimming removed 4 bases from V and 1 base from J; junction bases left unmatched: 5. Germline V lookup: CDR1 ENHRY, CDR2 SYGVKD. The CDR3 is 16 amino acids. CDR3 nucleotides: TGTGCCATCAGTGGGGGCGGGGGGGCGTCCTACAATGAGCAGTTCTTC. It encodes CAISGGGGASYNEQFF.

The chain combines TRBV7-3 with TRBJ2-1; 8 bases align to TRBD2. Trimming took 5 bases from V and 4 from J; bases not matched to a gene: 7. The germline gives CDR1 SGHTA, CDR2 FQGTGA. The length of the CDR3 is 15 residues. CDR3 sequence reads: CASSIAVAGYNEQFF. The CDR3, as DNA: TGTGCCAGCAGCATCGCGGTAGCGGGGTACAATGAGCAGTTCTTC.